The 21 T cell receptor beta chains in this list originate from one sample, sequenced in a study of cytomegalovirus exposure and HLA in healthy donors. Assay: immunoSEQ multiplex PCR; the TCRdb copy retains only in-frame clones and omits some. This repertoire shows about 64,000 clones, 85% to 95% found once; its top ten account for approximately 6%. Sequencing was done on a sample of PBMCs. The receptors come from a woman younger than 35 in good health and CMV-seropositive.

The chain is built from TRBV11-2 and TRBJ2-7, with 13 bases lining up with TRBD2. With V trimmed by 1 base and J by 4 bases, 1 base remained unmatched. Germline lookup yields CDR1 SGHAT and CDR2 FQNNGV. The CDR3 is made up of 15 amino acids. The CDR3 DNA is TGTGCCAGCAGCTTAGGGACTAGCGGGAGTTACGAGCAGTACTTC. Its protein product is CASSLGTSGSYEQYF. The entire variable domain, with the rest obtained from reference TRBV11-2 and TRBJ2-7, is as follows: EAGVAQSPRYKIIEKRQSVAFWCNPISGHATLYWYQQILGQGPKLLIQFQNNGVVDDSQLPKDRFSAERLKGVDSTLKIQPAKLEDSAVYLCASSLGTSGSYEQYFGPGTRLTVT.

The chain recombines TRBV27 with TRBJ1-1; D might be TRBD1 (5 bases). V was shortened by 3 bases and J by 5 bases, with 16 bases between the two germline ends. The length of the CDR3 is 15 residues. Germline assignment: CDR1 MNHEY and CDR2 SMNVEV (reference sequence). CDR3 DNA sequence: TGTGCCAGCAGTTTCCGACCCGCCGGGGGGACTGAAGCTTTCTTT. Amino acids: CASSFRPAGGTEAFF.

This rearrangement joins TRBV18 to TRBJ1-4; D gene unclear. The CDR3 spans 13 residues. V lost 5 bases and J lost 8, with 12 bases in between. Germline assignment: CDR1 KGHSH and CDR2 LQKENI. The CDR3 coding sequence is TGTGCCAGCTCATCCGACTGGAACGAAAAACTGTTTTTT. Translation: CASSSDWNEKLFF.

V is TRBV5-1 and J is TRBJ2-5, with 8 nucleotides matching TRBD2. CDR1 and CDR2 (germline): SGHRS, YFSETQ. V was clipped by 0 bases and J by 5 bases; unmatched bases: 9. This CDR3 comprises 16 residues. The CDR3 region is CASSLGSSGGLETQYF. The CDR3 nucleotides read TGCGCCAGCAGCTTGGGGTCCTCGGGGGGGCTCGAGACCCAGTACTTC.

The V and J genes are TRBV5-1 and TRBJ1-1; 10 nucleotides align to TRBD1. V lost 4 bases to trimming and J lost 0 bases; unmatched junction nucleotides: 3. The CDR3 is 15 amino acids. Germline CDR1 SGHRS, CDR2 YFSETQ. CDR3 DNA: TGCGCCAGCAGCACGGGGACAGGGGTGAACACTGAAGCTTTCTTT. As protein: CASSTGTGVNTEAFF.

This clone is a singleton in its sample. The chain employs TRBV10-3 and TRBJ2-5; D is perhaps TRBD2 (7 bases). The CDR3 spans 14 residues. The V gene's germline CDR1 is ENHRY and CDR2 SYGVKD. V gave up 6 bases and J gave up 9 bases, with 20 bases separating them. The DNA for the CDR3 is TGTGCCATCAGACCTCCCGGGGGGCAGGTGGCCCAGTACTTC. Protein product: CAIRPPGGQVAQYF.

This rearrangement joins TRBV5-4 to TRBJ2-7; tentatively, D is TRBD1 (5 bases). The CDR3 has 17 amino acids. V was pared by 4 bases and J by 4 bases, with 24 bases between. Germline-derived CDR1 and CDR2 are SGHNT and YYREEE (reference sequence). The chain's CDR3 is CASSALSGAGSSYEQYF. The CDR3 DNA reads as TGTGCCAGCAGCGCATTGTCTGGGGCAGGAAGTTCTTACGAGCAGTACTTC.

The rearrangement links TRBV7-9 to TRBJ2-3; 12 nucleotides line up with TRBD2. The junction had 4 bases not matched to a gene; V was cut back by 5 bases and J by 4 bases. CDR3 length: 15 residues. Germline loops: CDR1 SEHNR, CDR2 FQNEAQ (reference sequence). The CDR3 loop reads CASSPTSGGSDTQYF. The CDR3, as DNA: TGTGCCAGCAGCCCGACTAGCGGGGGATCAGATACGCAGTATTTT.

The chain recombines TRBV7-2 with TRBJ2-3, with D unclear. This CDR3 is 14 amino acids long. The germline V gene encodes CDR1 SGHTA and CDR2 FQGNSA. V dropped 1 base and J dropped 6 bases, with 11 bases sitting between them. CDR3 bases: TGTGCCAGCAGCTTAGGGCCTTTGGTGGATACGCAGTATTTT. Its protein is CASSLGPLVDTQYF.

The rearrangement uses TRBV19 and TRBJ2-1, with TRBD2 matching over 13 bases. Germline V gene sequence: CDR1 LNHDA, CDR2 SQIVND (reference sequence). The J segment lost 8 bases and the V segment lost 9 bases, leaving 10 bases of the junction unmatched. The CDR3 is made up of 15 amino acids. This chain's CDR3 is CASGLAGVPNYEQFF. The CDR3 region has the DNA TGTGCCAGCGGACTAGCGGGGGTTCCGAACTATGAGCAGTTCTTC.

This rearrangement joins TRBV5-4 to TRBJ1-2, with no clear D. The ends were cut back, 2 bases at V and 3 bases at J, with 14 bases in the middle. This CDR3 has 15 amino acids. Per the germline V gene, CDR1 is SGHNT and CDR2 is YYREEE (reference sequence). DNA of the CDR3: TGTGCCAGCAGCTTTACCCGGGGTTCTGACTATGGCTACACCTTC. This codes for CASSFTRGSDYGYTF.

The chain links TRBV19 to TRBJ2-1, with 11 nucleotides matching TRBD2. Germline V gene lookup returns CDR1 LNHDA and CDR2 SQIVND (reference sequence). The CDR3 is made up of 19 amino acids. Unmatched junction bases numbered 12, after V lost 5 bases and J lost 0 bases. CDR3 residues: CASSPSGTSGPSSYNEQFF. Written as DNA, the CDR3 is TGTGCCAGTAGTCCTTCGGGGACTAGCGGCCCAAGCTCCTACAATGAGCAGTTCTTC.

V usage is TRBV5-1 and J usage is TRBJ2-1; TRBD2 agrees at 8 bases. Trimming cost V 3 bases and J 7 bases; bases outside gene matches: 12. The CDR3 covers 16 residues. From germline, CDR1 is SGHRS and CDR2 YFSETQ. CDR3 residues: CASSSWGTGGENEQFF. The CDR3 DNA reads TGCGCCAGCAGCTCCTGGGGAACGGGAGGGGAAAATGAGCAGTTCTTC. Full variable domain (remainder filled in from reference TRBV5-1 and TRBJ2-1): KAGVTQTPRYLIKTRGQQVTLSCSPISGHRSVSWYQQTPGQGLQFLFEYFSETQRNKGNFPGRFSGRQFSNSRSEMNVSTLELGDSALYLCASSSWGTGGENEQFFGPGTRLTVL.

The chain joins TRBV11-2 to TRBJ1-2; D is ambiguous. CDR1 is SGHAT and CDR2 is FQNNGV in the germline V gene. CDR3 size: 14 residues. Deletions cut 5 bases from V and 5 bases from J, with 15 bases between. The CDR3 DNA is TGTGCCAGCAGCCCCTGGGAGGAAGATTATGGCTACACCTTC. Translating it yields CASSPWEEDYGYTF.

The V and J genes are TRBV9 and TRBJ1-2; weak D call: TRBD1 (5 bases). The V gene's germline CDR1 is SGDLS and CDR2 YYNGEE. The V and J ends lost 6 bases and 5 bases respectively, with 20 bases between them. The CDR3 spans 15 residues. CDR3 in DNA: TGTGCCAGCATGGCGGGGGACGGAGGGATTTATGGCTACACCTTC. Its protein is CASMAGDGGIYGYTF.

In its sample, this clone was seen once. The chain joins TRBV2 to TRBJ1-1, with a weak D call TRBD1 (5 bases). V was pared by 3 bases and J by 4 bases, with 15 bases between. CDR3 length: 15 amino acids. CDR1 and CDR2 from the germline V gene are SNHLY and FYNNEI. The CDR3 here is CASSESLGGGTEAFF. The DNA of the CDR3 is TGTGCCAGCAGTGAGAGTTTGGGGGGAGGCACTGAAGCTTTCTTT.

Details on this clone: Mismatch with germline at one junction end may stem from a read error. The chain couples TRBV6-5 to TRBJ2-7, with TRBD1 matching over 7 bases. This CDR3 is built from 11 residues. Per the germline V gene, CDR1 is MNHEY and CDR2 is SVGAGI. The CDR3 sequence is CASRDRGRVIF. CDR3 bases: TGTGCCAGCAGGGATAGGGGGCGCGTGATCTTC.

The chain joins TRBV21-1 to TRBJ1-5. TRBV21-1 is noted as a pseudogene. This CDR3 region has 19 residues. In DNA, the CDR3 is TGTGCCAGCAGCAAAGGTGAGAGGGTGGGCCCCTATAGCAATCAGCCCCAGCATTTT. Protein product: CASSKGERVGPYSNQPQHF.

V gene TRBV28 combines with J gene TRBJ1-1; 8 nucleotides line up with TRBD1. This CDR3 spans 14 amino acids. After removal of 4 bases from V and 5 bases from J, the junction contained 6 bases not matched to a gene. Germline V gene sequence: CDR1 MDHEN, CDR2 SYDVKM. The CDR3 is CASSSSDRGTEAFF. CDR3 nucleotides: TGTGCCAGCAGTTCCAGCGACAGGGGAACTGAAGCTTTCTTT.

The chain recombines TRBV6-6 with TRBJ2-3, with 8 bases aligning to TRBD2. The germline gives CDR1 MNHNY, CDR2 SVGAGI (reference sequence). The ends lost 7 bases at V and 2 bases at J; junction bases unmatched: 11. The CDR3 runs 16 residues. The CDR3 spells CASTVAGRPPTDTQYF. The CDR3, as DNA: TGTGCCAGCACCGTAGCGGGGCGACCCCCCACAGATACGCAGTATTTT.

The chain carries TRBV9 and TRBJ2-3; 13 nucleotides line up with TRBD2. CDR1 and CDR2 (germline): SGDLS, YYNGEE. V shed 4 bases and J 2 bases; nucleotides not matched to a gene: 4. CDR3 size: 16 residues. CDR3 in amino acids: CASSSGLAGTTDTQYF. The DNA of the CDR3 is TGTGCCAGCAGCTCGGGACTAGCGGGGACCACAGATACGCAGTATTTT. Together with reference TRBV9 and TRBJ2-3, the CDR3 gives the full variable domain: DSGVTQTPKHLITATGQRVTLRCSPRSGDLSVYWYQQSLDQGLQFLIQYYNGEERAKGNILERFSAQQFPDLHSELNLSSLELGDSALYFCASSSGLAGTTDTQYFGPGTRLTVL.